This TCR beta chain was sequenced in a study of naive and memory T cell subsets. The CDR3 spans 14 residues. The ends were cut back, 5 bases at V and 8 bases at J, with 18 bases in the middle. The germline V gene has CDR1 SGHTA and CDR2 FQGNSA. After the first PCR, alpha and beta chain libraries were processed separately. Four subsets defined by CD45RA and CD27 were sorted after CD3, CD4, CD8 and live/dead staining. Two oligonucleotides, mixed equimolar, formed the beta constant-region primer covering TRBC1 and TRBC2. Ligated cDNA was amplified by four rounds of PCR with nested alpha and beta constant-region primers and SP2. In TCRdb, the UMI-ligation and nested PCR reads were re-called with MiXCR into one record per CDR3 protein. The sample records around 110,000 distinct CDR3 sequences, 36% being singletons.

This chain uses TRBV7-2 with TRBJ1-2, with D perhaps TRBD1 (6 bases). The sequence was collected from a human donor in good health. The sequenced sample consisted of central memory CD4+ T cells from blood. CDR3 sequence reads: CASSGRTATLGYTF. Written as DNA, the CDR3 is TGTGCCAGCAGCGGCCGGACAGCCACTTTAGGCTACACCTTC. Filled out from reference TRBV7-2 and TRBJ1-2, the complete variable domain reads GAGVSQSPSNKVTEKGKDVELRCDPISGHTALYWYRQSLGQGLEFLIYFQGNSAPDKSGLPSDRFSAERTGGSVSTLTIQRTQQEDSAVYLCASSGRTATLGYTFGSGTRLTVV.